A single sample is the source of the 5 T cell receptor beta chains below, sequenced in a study of shared clonotypes between healthy human individuals. Data came from immunoSEQ multiplex PCR; TCRdb stores just in-frame clones and leaves some out. Among about 1.5 million clones, 95% to 97% were seen once, and the ten largest hold approximately 1%. The source material was naive CD4+ T cells sorted from blood. The subset denotes: CD45RA+ positively selected. These receptors all stem from a young man in good health.

This clone was seen a single time. The chain combines TRBV20-1 with TRBJ2-3; D remains ambiguous. V was clipped by 5 bases and J by 9 bases, with 12 bases between them. Per the germline V gene, CDR1 is DFQATT and CDR2 is SNEGSKA (reference sequence). The CDR3 is made up of 11 amino acids. CDR3 bases: TGCAGTGCTCAGTCCTTGTCCACGCAGTATTTT. It codes for CSAQSLSTQYF.

The gene calls are TRBV18 and TRBJ2-7, with D tentatively TRBD1 or TRBD2 (5 bases each). This CDR3 region has 17 residues. Trimming stripped 1 base from V and 4 bases from J, with 20 bases between. Germline V CDR1 and CDR2: KGHSH, LQKENI. CDR3 amino acids: CASSPRRPAGRFYEQYF. The DNA for the CDR3 is TGTGCCAGCTCACCACGGCGGCCGGCAGGGAGATTTTACGAGCAGTACTTC.

This clone was seen a single time. The chain recombines TRBV2 with TRBJ2-7; no firm D call. Trimming shortened V by 1 base and J by 2 bases, and 9 bases separated the two germline ends. The CDR3 runs to 14 residues. CDR1 SNHLY and CDR2 FYNNEI come from the germline V gene. This CDR3 reads CASSEDRAAYEQYF. The CDR3 DNA reads as TGTGCCAGCAGTGAAGATAGGGCGGCCTACGAGCAGTACTTC.

The rearrangement uses TRBV4-1 and TRBJ1-1, with D possibly matching TRBD1 (5 bases). CDR1 is MGHRA, CDR2 YSYEKL, per germline. The CDR3 consists of 17 residues. Trimming removed 0 bases from V and 3 bases from J, with 17 bases in between. CDR3 nucleotide sequence: TGCGCCAGCAGCCAAGAAGGACATGCTGGGTTTGACACTGAAGCTTTCTTT. It is translated as CASSQEGHAGFDTEAFF.

The V and J genes are TRBV11-2 and TRBJ1-5, with unresolved D. Germline assignment: CDR1 SGHAT and CDR2 FQNNGV. The CDR3 covers 15 residues. Trimming cost V 1 base and J 0 bases, with 7 bases left between them. The DNA of the CDR3 is TGTGCCAGCAGCTTAGGCCAGAGTAGCAATCAGCCCCAGCATTTT. This gives the protein CASSLGQSSNQPQHF. The full variable domain, in which reference TRBV11-2 and TRBJ1-5 provide the parts outside the CDR3, is EAGVAQSPRYKIIEKRQSVAFWCNPISGHATLYWYQQILGQGPKLLIQFQNNGVVDDSQLPKDRFSAERLKGVDSTLKIQPAKLEDSAVYLCASSLGQSSNQPQHFGDGTRLSIL.